This T cell receptor beta chain was sequenced during a study of T cell repertoires in breast cancer. Study as a whole: Most of the approximately 19 tumors had ER+/PR+ status. On average each sample gave approximately 460,000 sequences, about 9.5 reads per cell. Overall study findings and caveats: Seven or more patient tumors shared approximately 18 TCR pairs rarely seen in control blood. TRBV7 predominance in shared TCRs may reflect tumor recognition or mispriming.

Regarding this clonotype: Its target is not known.

Paired alpha-beta TCRs of CD8+ T cells were analyzed by expanded emulsion RT-PCR. Unpaired genes were suppressed by blocking oligonucleotides during a second nested PCR. In TCRdb, the emulsion pairing reads were re-called with MiXCR into one record per CDR3 protein. The sample contains about 40,000 distinct CDR3 sequences, roughly 42% of which appear only once. Germline assignment: CDR1 MNHNS and CDR2 SASEGT. V gave up 4 bases and J gave up 6 bases, with 18 bases separating them. The CDR3 extends over 15 amino acids. The J gene is TRBJ1-2, the V gene TRBV6-1; tentative D call: TRBD1 (5 bases). The receptor comes from a pool of human donors with breast cancer or a healthy control (not recorded which). Sequencing was done on a sample of CD8+ T cells. CDR3 coding DNA: TGTGCCAGCAGTGCCCGGACGGGCCCGGGGGATGGCTACACCTTC. This codes for CASSARTGPGDGYTF.